This record concerns one T cell receptor (beta chain) sequence. The antigen is undetermined. Regarding time point: approximately 10-day in vitro stimulation with candidate neoantigen peptide 4. Mismatch repair deficiency was confirmed in all patients, by PCR or immunohistochemistry. Six or seven ELISpot-reactive neoantigen peptides each drove an approximately ten-day in vitro stimulation. These data belong to a study of PD-1 blockade in mismatch repair-deficient tumors. The CDR3 consists of 12 residues. Looked up from germline, CDR1 is WSHSY and CDR2 is SAAADI. The V gene lost 5 bases and the J gene lost 6 bases, with 8 bases spanning the gap. Findings of the study overall: After pembrolizumab, tumor-resident clones rose rapidly, then generally contracted before radiologic responses.

Libraries were prepared by immunoSEQ multiplex PCR; TCRdb keeps only in-frame clonotypes and omits some of them. The sample yields more than 11,000 clones, 80% to 85% seen once. The source material was cells cultured in vitro, sampled from a patient treated with pembrolizumab. This receptor was taken from an adult with mismatch repair-deficient cancer. The chain joins TRBV10-2 to TRBJ2-1, with unresolved D. CDR3 bases: TGCGCCAGCAGTTCAATGGGCAATGAGCAGTTCTTC. Encoded protein: CASSSMGNEQFF.